Following are 20 T cell receptor beta chains from one sample sequenced in a study of tumor and adjacent non-tumor tissue in lung cancer listed by TCRdb under 2018. The method was multiplex PCR. The sample was run on an Illumina HiSeq 2500. TCRbeta libraries were constructed through three rounds of nested PCR with primers (Table S4) according to protocols adapted from ARM-PCR. The public reads were run again by TCRdb, first through fastp at Q25 and then through MiXCR, and only productive beta chains were kept. Rows with a matching CDR3 protein are joined into one entry that keeps the most common DNA and genes. Present in this sample are more than 60,000 distinct CDR3 sequences, roughly three quarters of which were seen just once. The ten largest clones take up 40% to 55% of the sample. RNA was isolated from bulk unsorted tissue, and RNA quality was assessed with a NanoDrop ND-1000 and an Agilent 2100. Normal lung samples were distant non-tumor tissue taken more than 3 cm from the tumor edge.

Sequencing used distant non-tumor lung tissue. The receptors come from a man between 60 and 75 years old with non-small cell lung cancer.

Note on this clonotype: Here the CDR3 omits its conserved ending phenylalanine or tryptophan, so a read error is the likely source. The DNA is left out, because the CDR3 cannot be placed on it with certainty; the CDR3 is given as TCRdb lists it. The gene calls are TRBV28 and TRBJ2-1; the D call of TRBD1 is as the table states it, not checked on the DNA. The CDR3 length is 14 residues, termini included. Germline V gives CDR1 MDHEN, CDR2 SYDVKM. CDR3 protein: CTSQGTTSYNERFL.

Worth noting for this clonotype: It is likely a read error, because the conserved phenylalanine at the end of the CDR3 is missing. V is TRBV20-1 and J is TRBJ2-7; 7 positions agree with TRBD1. CDR1 and CDR2 from the germline V gene are DFQATT and SNEGSKA (reference sequence). Losses at the gene ends were 0 bases for V and 4 bases for J; bases not matched to a gene: 27. The CDR3 has 21 residues. CDR3 loop: CSARDITRDRGRVRSRYEQYL. The DNA for the CDR3 is TGCAGTGCTAGAGATATAACCCGGGATAGGGGGCGTGTACGAAGTAGGTACGAGCAGTACCTC.

Worth noting for this clonotype: One end of the junction does not line up with germline, which may come from a read error. The chain carries TRBV29-1 and TRBJ2-1; a possible D gene is TRBD1 (5 bases). The CDR3 extends over 12 amino acids. Per the germline V gene, CDR1 is SQVTM and CDR2 is ANQGSEA. CDR3 loop: CRVNYADNEQFF. Written as DNA, the CDR3 is TGCAGAGTAAATTATGCGGACAATGAGCAATTCTTC.

Remarks on this clonotype: A junction boundary mismatches the germline segment, possibly from a read error. This chain links TRBV28 with TRBJ1-6, with 7 positions matching TRBD1. Germline values: CDR1 MDHEN, CDR2 SYDVKM. This CDR3 spans 12 amino acids. DNA for the CDR3: TGTGTCAGCAGTTTTCCGGACAGGTACCTCCACTTT. Amino acid sequence: CVSSFPDRYLHF.

This clonotype was seen more than once but under ten times. The chain is built from TRBV29-1 and TRBJ1-1; D remains ambiguous. The CDR3 has 11 residues. The germline V gene has CDR1 SQVTM and CDR2 ANQGSEA. V shed 4 bases and J shed 1 base, with 4 bases lying between them. CDR3 sequence: CSVVRNTEAFF. The CDR3 coding sequence is TGCAGCGTTGTCAGGAACACTGAAGCTTTCTTT.

Of note for this clonotype: Sequence at one end of the junction differs from germline and may be a read error. This chain uses TRBV13 with TRBJ2-3; D may be TRBD1 or TRBD2 (5 bases each). Germline V gene lookup returns CDR1 PRHDT and CDR2 FYEKMQ (reference sequence). The CDR3 is 15 amino acids. The CDR3 DNA is TGTACCAGCAACTTAGCGAGACAGAACATAGATACGCAGTATTTT. This translates into CTSNLARQNIDTQYF. Together with reference TRBV13 and TRBJ2-3, the CDR3 gives the full variable domain: AAGVIQSPRHLIKEKRETATLKCYPIPRHDTVYWYQQGPGQDPQFLISFYEKMQSDKGSIPDRFSAQQFSDYHSELNMSSLELGDSALYFCTSNLARQNIDTQYFGPGTRLTVL.

Points on this clonotype: Relative to the germline gene, one junction end is altered; a read error may explain this. This chain connects TRBV4-1 to TRBJ2-2, with 8 bases identical to TRBD2. Germline V lookup: CDR1 MGHRA, CDR2 YSYEKL. The CDR3 runs to 18 residues. The CDR3 reads CASSPRIRLARETGELFF. In nucleotides, the CDR3 is TGCGCCAGTAGCCCGCGAATCCGACTAGCGAGAGAAACCGGGGAGCTGTTTTTT.

The chain combines TRBV6-5 with TRBJ2-7; 10 nucleotides match TRBD2. The CDR3 totals 15 residues. Germline values: CDR1 MNHEY, CDR2 SVGAGI. This CDR3 is CVSSYLAGGSYEQYF. The CDR3 DNA reads TGTGTCAGTAGTTATTTAGCGGGGGGCTCCTACGAGCAGTACTTC.

With respect to this clonotype: A read error is possible here, since a much larger clone lies one base away. The chain has TRBV7-8 and TRBJ2-1, with TRBD2 matching 9 bases. CDR1 and CDR2 from the germline V gene are SGHVS and FQNEAQ. The CDR3 covers 16 residues. The V gene end was trimmed by 4 bases and the J gene end by 5 bases; junction bases not matched to a gene: 9. CDR3 in DNA: TGTGCCAGCAGCTCCAAGGAGCTAGCGGGGAACAATGAGCAGTTCTTC. It translates to CASSSKELAGNNEQFF.

Comment on this clonotype: The germline gene is not matched at one end of the junction; a read error may be the cause. The rearrangement links TRBV20-1 to TRBJ1-1; D may be TRBD1 (5 bases). This CDR3 has 17 amino acids. Looked up from germline, CDR1 is DFQATT and CDR2 is SNEGSKA (reference sequence). The DNA of the CDR3 is TGCGGTGCTAGAGACTCCGGGACGGGGACCCTGAACACTGAAGCTTTCTTT. It translates to CGARDSGTGTLNTEAFF.

This clonotype was counted a few times. The gene calls are TRBV11-3 and TRBJ1-1; D gene ambiguous. This CDR3 spans 13 amino acids. Trimming removed 8 bases from V and 5 bases from J, with 15 bases in between. CDR1 is SGHNT and CDR2 is YENEEA in the germline V gene. The CDR3 coding sequence is TGTGCCAGCTCCCTGGGAGGACCGACTGAAGCTTTCTTT. Its protein is CASSLGGPTEAFF.

This chain links TRBV6-2 or TRBV6-3 with TRBJ2-1; no reliable D call. CDR1 and CDR2 (germline): MNHEY, SVGEGT. This CDR3 has 13 residues. V was shortened by 6 bases and J by 14 bases, with 20 bases between the two germline ends. The chain's CDR3 is CASSQVIGYKKFF. CDR3 in DNA: TGTGCCAGCAGCCAAGTCATTGGCTATAAGAAGTTCTTC.

Notes on this clonotype: This is likely a read error, given that the CDR3 carries no conserved phenylalanine or tryptophan at its end. The limits of the CDR3 on the DNA are not certain, so only TCRdb's listed CDR3 is given. This rearrangement joins TRBV10-3 to TRBJ2-6; TRBD2 reflects the table's D call only, with no check against the DNA. Germline V gene data show CDR1 as ENHRY and CDR2 as SYGVKD. The CDR3 has 20 residues if both end residues are counted. The CDR3 reads CAISELGTSGRDSGANVLTI.

A note on this clonotype: An end of the junction differs from the germline gene, which may be a read error. The CDR3: CASGEAWGQGGETQYF. The CDR3 coding sequence is TGTGCCAGCGGTGAAGCGTGGGGGCAAGGGGGTGAGACCCAGTACTTC. The V call is TRBV6-1, the J call TRBJ2-5; D is possibly TRBD1 (6 bases). This CDR3 has 16 residues. Per the germline V gene, CDR1 is MNHNS and CDR2 is SASEGT.

The chain couples TRBV29-1 to TRBJ2-7; possible D gene TRBD2, 5 bases. Germline loops: CDR1 SQVTM, CDR2 ANQGSEA. The CDR3 has 15 amino acids. CDR3 bases: TGCAGTAACGACACAGATCAAGGACTTGGCATCGAACAGTACTTC. Translated, it gives CSNDTDQGLGIEQYF.

In the case of this clonotype: The CDR3 does not end in the conserved phenylalanine or tryptophan, so this is likely a read error. No DNA is shown, since the ends of the CDR3 on it are uncertain; the CDR3 is the one TCRdb lists. This chain uses TRBV6-5 with TRBJ1-1; the table calls TRBD1, which could not be checked here. Germline CDR1 MNHEY, CDR2 SVGAGI. The CDR3 length is 12 residues, termini included. The CDR3 region is CARRQGDTETFL.

V is TRBV6-1 and J is TRBJ2-3; 13 nucleotides align to TRBD2. CDR1 MNHNS and CDR2 SASEGT come from the germline V gene. CDR3 length: 15 residues. DNA of the CDR3: TGTCCCACCAGTGAACTAGCGGGAGGGGCAGATACGCAGTATTTT. Translating it yields CPTSELAGGADTQYF.

This chain joins TRBV20-1 and TRBJ2-1; perhaps TRBD2 as D (6 bases). The germline V gene has CDR1 DFQATT and CDR2 SNEGSKA (reference sequence). Deletions cut 2 bases from V and 7 bases from J, with 18 bases between. This CDR3 spans 15 amino acids. CDR3 nucleotides: TGCAGTGCTAGACTAGCCGGGGGAGTCTTAAATGAGCAGTTCTTC. Translated: CSARLAGGVLNEQFF.

With respect to this clonotype: In this CDR3 the conserved last residue, phenylalanine or tryptophan, is missing, so a read error is likely. This sequence joins TRBV29-1 and TRBJ2-7; D is unclear. The J call may be in error: the DNA end matches TRBJ1-2 better. The CDR3 contains 12 residues. Germline CDR1 SQVTM, CDR2 ANQGSEA. The CDR3 DNA reads as TGCAGCGTATCAAGCCCTATCGGTGGCTACACCTCC. Its translation is CSVSSPIGGYTS.

The J gene is TRBJ2-1, the V gene TRBV12-3 or TRBV12-4; D may be TRBD1 (6 bases). V lost 7 bases, J lost 10 bases, and 17 bases lay in between. This CDR3 has 13 residues. As DNA, the CDR3 is TGTGCCAGCAACGCTGAACAGGGCGGCGAGCAGTTCTTC. Residues: CASNAEQGGEQFF.